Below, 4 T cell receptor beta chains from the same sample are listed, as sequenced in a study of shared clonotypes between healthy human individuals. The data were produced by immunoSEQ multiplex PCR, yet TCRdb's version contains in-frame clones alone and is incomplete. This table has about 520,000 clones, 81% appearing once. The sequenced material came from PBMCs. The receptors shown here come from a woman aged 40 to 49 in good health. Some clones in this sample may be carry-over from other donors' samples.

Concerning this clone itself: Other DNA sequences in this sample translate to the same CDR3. The CDR3 spells CASRTSGSSYEQYF. In DNA form, the CDR3 reads TGTGCCAGCCGGACTAGCGGGAGTTCATACGAGCAGTACTTC. The chain links TRBV28 to TRBJ2-7, with TRBD2 matching 13 bases. V was clipped by 8 bases and J by 4 bases; unmatched bases: 5. Germline CDR1 and CDR2: MDHEN and SYDVKM. CDR3 size: 14 residues.

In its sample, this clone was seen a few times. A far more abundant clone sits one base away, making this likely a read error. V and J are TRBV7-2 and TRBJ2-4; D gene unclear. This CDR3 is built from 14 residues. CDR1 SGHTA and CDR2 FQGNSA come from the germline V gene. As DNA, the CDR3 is TGTGCCAACAGCTCAAGGGCCGGTGACTCGGTTCAGTACTTC. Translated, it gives CANSSRAGDSVQYF. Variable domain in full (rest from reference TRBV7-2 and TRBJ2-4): GAGVSQSPSNKVTEKGKDVELRCDPISGHTALYWYRQSLGQGLEFLIYFQGNSAPDKSGLPSDRFSAERTGGSVSTLTIQRTQQEDSAVYLCANSSRAGDSVQYFGAGTRLSVL.

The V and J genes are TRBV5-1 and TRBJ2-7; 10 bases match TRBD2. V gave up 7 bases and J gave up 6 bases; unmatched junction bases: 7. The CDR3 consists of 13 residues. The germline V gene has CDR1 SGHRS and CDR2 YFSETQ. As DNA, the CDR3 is TGCGCCAGCCAGCGGGAGGGGAGATCCGAGCAGTACTTC. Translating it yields CASQREGRSEQYF.

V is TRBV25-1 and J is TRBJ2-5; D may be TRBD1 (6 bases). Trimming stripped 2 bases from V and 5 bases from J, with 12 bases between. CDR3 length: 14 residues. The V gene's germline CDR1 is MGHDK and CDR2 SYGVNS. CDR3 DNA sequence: TGTGCCAGCAGTGAAAACAGGGACGGCGAGACCCAGTACTTC. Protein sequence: CASSENRDGETQYF.